This record concerns one TCR beta chain sequence. Its target is unknown. CDR1 SGHAT and CDR2 FQNNGV come from the germline V gene. This CDR3 has 14 amino acids. V was clipped by 3 bases and J by 2 bases, with 10 bases between them. One entry per CDR3 protein, called by TCRdb with MiXCR from the reads. The sample holds about 160,000 distinct CDR3 sequences, about a fifth seen once. The sample comes from a study of T cell repertoires in cytomegalovirus infection. Study details: CMV epitopes, recently identified HLA-C-restricted and well-studied HLA-B-restricted, were used. Indicated by public TCR beta signatures were CMV infection and matching HLA type. Findings of the study overall: The response measured ex vivo was dominated by TCR beta clonotypes (HLA-C-restricted and CMV-specific).

This TCR derives from a human donor in good health (CMV status not recorded). Some clones in this sample may be carry-over from other donors' samples. The sample was CD8+ T cells from cultured PBMCs, taken from culture after CMV antigen stimulation. The chain links TRBV11-2 to TRBJ1-1; D gene ambiguous. The CDR3 coding sequence is TGTGCCAGCAGCTTTGATTTCGGTAACACTGAAGCTTTCTTT. This sequence encodes CASSFDFGNTEAFF.